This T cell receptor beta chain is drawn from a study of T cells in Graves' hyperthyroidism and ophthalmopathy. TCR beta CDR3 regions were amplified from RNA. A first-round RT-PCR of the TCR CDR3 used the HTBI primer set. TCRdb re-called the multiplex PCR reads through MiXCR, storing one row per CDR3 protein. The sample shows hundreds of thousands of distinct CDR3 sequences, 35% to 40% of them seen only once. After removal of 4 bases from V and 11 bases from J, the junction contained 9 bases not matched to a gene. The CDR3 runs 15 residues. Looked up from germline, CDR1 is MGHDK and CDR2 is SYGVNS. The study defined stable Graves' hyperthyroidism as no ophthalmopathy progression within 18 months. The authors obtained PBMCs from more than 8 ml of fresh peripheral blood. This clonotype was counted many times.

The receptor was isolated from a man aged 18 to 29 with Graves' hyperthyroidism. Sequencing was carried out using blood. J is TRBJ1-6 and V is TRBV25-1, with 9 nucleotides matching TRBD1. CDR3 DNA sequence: TGTGCCAGCAGTGGGCTACAGGGGGCAGTGGCACCCCTCCACTTT. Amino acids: CASSGLQGAVAPLHF.